Listed here are 31 T cell receptor beta chains from one sample, sequenced in a study of blood T cell repertoires in COVID-19. Clones were read by immunoSEQ multiplex PCR, and TCRdb kept only the in-frame ones, dropping some. The table records a few hundred thousand clones, 80% to 85% of them present only once. The sample taken for sequencing was peripheral blood. Receptors were obtained from a person aged 65-85 years with COVID-19, enrolled during active disease.

The chain combines TRBV7-9 with TRBJ2-5; TRBD1 matches at 7 bases. With 3 bases clipped from V and 2 bases from J, the junction kept 6 bases outside the gene matches. The CDR3 runs to 15 residues. Germline assignment: CDR1 SEHNR and CDR2 FQNEAQ (reference sequence). CDR3 DNA: TGTGCCAGCAGCTTCCGACAGGGTGTTCAAGAGACCCAGTACTTC. It translates to CASSFRQGVQETQYF. Full variable domain (outside the CDR3, taken from reference TRBV7-9 and TRBJ2-5): DTGVSQNPRHKITKRGQNVTFRCDPISEHNRLYWYRQTLGQGPEFLTYFQNEAQLEKSRLLSDRFSAERPKGSFSTLEIQRTEQGDSAMYLCASSFRQGVQETQYFGPGTRLLVL.

This chain links TRBV2 with TRBJ1-5; unclear D gene. This CDR3 comprises 12 residues. Germline V gives CDR1 SNHLY, CDR2 FYNNEI. Trimming left V 8 bases short and J 7 bases short, with 12 bases between. CDR3: CASGREEQPQHF. In nucleotides, the CDR3 is TGTGCCAGCGGGAGGGAGGAGCAGCCCCAGCATTTT.

The V gene is TRBV5-4, the J gene TRBJ2-3, with 7 bases identical to TRBD2. V was pared by 3 bases and J by 5 bases, with 3 bases of the junction left unmatched. This CDR3 contains 13 residues. Germline assignment: CDR1 SGHNT and CDR2 YYREEE (reference sequence). Here the CDR3 reads CASSSPGGDTQYF. CDR3 DNA sequence: TGTGCCAGCAGCTCACCGGGGGGAGATACGCAGTATTTT.

This clone was observed a handful of times. The chain joins TRBV18 to TRBJ1-1, with D perhaps TRBD1 (5 bases). From germline, CDR1 is KGHSH and CDR2 LQKENI. The CDR3 has 15 amino acids. V was clipped by 6 bases and J by 6 bases, with 20 bases between them. CDR3 bases: TGTGCCAGCTCCCCCGACAGTTTCATTAATTCTGAAGCTTTCTTT. Translated, it gives CASSPDSFINSEAFF.

This chain connects TRBV9 to TRBJ2-3, with D possibly TRBD2 on 5 matching bases. Germline loops: CDR1 SGDLS, CDR2 YYNGEE. Trimming shortened V by 0 bases and J by 12 bases, and 14 bases separated the two germline ends. The CDR3 covers 13 residues. The CDR3 region is CASSVGERPRQYF. In DNA form, the CDR3 reads TGTGCCAGCAGCGTAGGCGAGCGGCCAAGACAGTATTTT.

The J gene is TRBJ2-1, the V gene TRBV7-6; TRBD1 agrees at 7 bases. This CDR3 is 13 amino acids long. Looked up from germline, CDR1 is SGHVS and CDR2 is FNYEAQ. V lost 5 bases and J lost 9; bases outside the gene matches: 7. The CDR3, as DNA: TGTGCCAGCAGCCTAGGACAGGCGGGTGAGCAGTTCTTC. Translating it yields CASSLGQAGEQFF.

This clone has a handful of counts. J is TRBJ2-7 and V is TRBV28, with 9 bases fitting TRBD1. CDR3 length equals 15 residues. Germline V gene sequence: CDR1 MDHEN, CDR2 SYDVKM. The J segment lost 3 bases and the V segment lost 6 bases, leaving 9 bases of the junction unmatched. CDR3 region: CASSPPGQGLYEQYF. The CDR3 nucleotides are TGTGCCAGCAGCCCTCCGGGACAGGGACTCTACGAGCAGTACTTC.

This chain uses TRBV2 with TRBJ2-3; no firm D call. CDR1 and CDR2 (germline): SNHLY, FYNNEI. The CDR3 is 13 residues long. V was pared by 5 bases and J by 0 bases, with 6 bases between. The CDR3 bases are TGTGCCAGCAGTAGCGAGAGCACAGATACGCAGTATTTT. Its protein is CASSSESTDTQYF.

In this sample, this clone turned up once. V usage is TRBV5-1 and J usage is TRBJ1-6, with TRBD1 matching over 9 bases. Germline V gives CDR1 SGHRS, CDR2 YFSETQ. V trimming: 0 bases; J trimming: 10 bases; junction bases outside the gene matches: 8. The CDR3 spans 16 residues. CDR3 bases: TGCGCCAGCAGCTTGGTAACAGGGGGCGCGGGGTCACCCCTCCACTTT. It translates to CASSLVTGGAGSPLHF.

The V and J genes are TRBV7-6 and TRBJ1-6, with 8 bases lining up with TRBD1. Losses at the gene ends were 1 base for V and 7 bases for J; bases not matched to a gene: 6. This CDR3 is built from 16 residues. CDR1 and CDR2 from the germline V gene are SGHVS and FNYEAQ. The CDR3 coding sequence is TGTGCCAGCAGCTTAGGGACAGGGACGGGGAATTCACCCCTCCACTTT. This sequence encodes CASSLGTGTGNSPLHF.

V is TRBV6-2 or TRBV6-3 and J is TRBJ1-4; D remains ambiguous. This CDR3 has 14 residues. V dropped 2 bases and J dropped 4 bases, with 8 bases sitting between them. Germline V gene data show CDR1 as MNHEY and CDR2 as SVGEGT. The CDR3 protein is CASSYRLDNEKLFF. In DNA, the CDR3 is TGTGCCAGCAGTTACCGGTTAGATAATGAAAAACTGTTTTTT.

The V call is TRBV19, the J call TRBJ1-2; D is possibly TRBD1 (5 bases). Germline loops: CDR1 LNHDA, CDR2 SQIVND (reference sequence). The CDR3 spans 15 residues. The V gene lost 3 bases and the J gene lost 6 bases, with 17 bases spanning the gap. CDR3: CASSIGVGREDGYTF. The CDR3 coding sequence is TGTGCCAGTAGTATTGGCGTAGGCAGGGAGGATGGCTACACCTTC.

CDR3 nucleotide sequence: TGTGCCAGCAGTGAAGTGGGCGGGACTAGCGGGCAAGAGACCCAGTACTTC. Encoded protein: CASSEVGGTSGQETQYF. The V and J genes are TRBV6-1 and TRBJ2-5, with 12 bases lining up with TRBD2. The length of the CDR3 is 17 residues. The V segment lost 1 base and the J segment 2 bases; nucleotides outside the gene matches: 5. The germline gives CDR1 MNHNS, CDR2 SASEGT.

CDR3 nucleotides: TGTGCCAGCAGCCGGGACTCCAACACCGGGGAGCTGTTTTTT. Translation gives CASSRDSNTGELFF. V usage is TRBV2 and J usage is TRBJ2-2; possibly TRBD2 for D (6 bases). Trimming left V 6 bases short and J 2 bases short, with 10 bases between. Germline CDR1 and CDR2: SNHLY and FYNNEI. This CDR3 has 14 residues.

V is TRBV15 and J is TRBJ1-6; the match to TRBD1 covers 8 bases. The CDR3 contains 13 residues. V was clipped by 2 bases and J by 10 bases; unmatched bases: 1. Germline-derived CDR1 and CDR2 are LNHNV and YYDKDF (reference sequence). In nucleotides, the CDR3 is TGTGCCACCAGCAGAAGACAGGGGTCACCCCTCCACTTT. It is translated as CATSRRQGSPLHF.

The chain couples TRBV5-1 to TRBJ1-1, with a possible D match to TRBD1 (6 bases). V lost 0 bases and J 7 bases, leaving 13 bases between the germline ends. The CDR3 has 14 residues. Germline V gene sequence: CDR1 SGHRS, CDR2 YFSETQ. The CDR3 DNA sequence: TGCGCCAGCAGCTTGGACTCCGACAGGATTGAAGCTTTCTTT. Encoded protein: CASSLDSDRIEAFF.

In the case of this clone: The same CDR3 also results from other DNA sequences found in this sample. The V call is TRBV28, the J call TRBJ2-7; the match to TRBD2 covers 7 bases. Per germline, CDR1 MDHEN and CDR2 SYDVKM. The CDR3 has 14 residues. J was trimmed by 0 bases and V by 5 bases; bases with no gene match: 4. CDR3 loop: CASSLPSGSYEQYF. DNA for the CDR3: TGTGCCAGCAGTCTTCCTAGCGGCTCCTACGAGCAGTACTTC.

The V and J genes are TRBV7-8 and TRBJ1-1; D is perhaps TRBD1 (6 bases). The CDR3 extends over 14 amino acids. Between the trimmed V and J ends, which lost 5 bases and 4 bases, there was a span of 14 bases. CDR1 is SGHVS and CDR2 is FQNEAQ in the germline V gene. The CDR3 DNA reads as TGTGCCAGCAGCCGAGAGGGGGGGCTCACTGAAGCTTTCTTT. As protein: CASSREGGLTEAFF.

This chain connects TRBV18 to TRBJ1-5, with unresolved D. The CDR3 is 15 residues long. Germline V gene lookup returns CDR1 KGHSH and CDR2 LQKENI. V was cut by 3 bases and J by 1 base, with 10 bases left in between. The CDR3 region is CASSPSVSSNQPQHF. As DNA, the CDR3 is TGTGCCAGCTCACCGAGCGTTAGCAGCAATCAGCCCCAGCATTTT.

The chain joins TRBV5-1 to TRBJ1-4, with TRBD1 identical over 12 bases. V shed 5 bases, J shed 5 bases, and the junction held 7 bases outside the gene matches. Germline lookup yields CDR1 SGHRS and CDR2 YFSETQ. The CDR3 runs to 16 residues. The CDR3: CASRRDRGHQNEKLFF. The DNA for the CDR3 is TGCGCCAGCAGGAGGGACAGGGGGCACCAAAATGAAAAACTGTTTTTT.

This clone was seen just once. V and J are TRBV6-5 and TRBJ2-1; 8 bases line up with TRBD2. V lost 0 bases and J lost 4; bases outside the gene matches: 2. CDR3 length equals 15 residues. From germline, CDR1 is MNHEY and CDR2 SVGAGI. The CDR3 sequence: CASSYSGGGYNEQFF. The CDR3 nucleotides read TGTGCCAGCAGTTACTCAGGCGGGGGGTACAATGAGCAGTTCTTC.

This chain joins TRBV7-9 and TRBJ1-5, with D possibly being TRBD1 (5 bases). CDR3 length: 15 amino acids. Trimming pared 0 bases from V and 7 bases from J, leaving 13 bases between. The germline V gene has CDR1 SEHNR and CDR2 FQNEAQ (reference sequence). The DNA for the CDR3 is TGTGCCAGCAGCTTAGCTTTGCCGGGGGGGCAGCCCCAGCATTTT. Its translation: CASSLALPGGQPQHF. Full variable domain (remainder filled in from reference TRBV7-9 and TRBJ1-5): DTGVSQNPRHKITKRGQNVTFRCDPISEHNRLYWYRQTLGQGPEFLTYFQNEAQLEKSRLLSDRFSAERPKGSFSTLEIQRTEQGDSAMYLCASSLALPGGQPQHFGDGTRLSIL.

This rearrangement joins TRBV7-2 to TRBJ1-5; 10 nucleotides align to TRBD1. Germline V gene sequence: CDR1 SGHTA, CDR2 FQGNSA. The CDR3 contains 17 residues. V shed 0 bases and J 2 bases; nucleotides not matched to a gene: 4. CDR3 in DNA: TGTGCCAGCAGCTTAGCGACAGGGGGCGCGGGCAATCAGCCCCAGCATTTT. Encoded protein: CASSLATGGAGNQPQHF.

The chain uses TRBV28 and TRBJ2-7; a possible D gene is TRBD2 (7 bases). CDR1 and CDR2 from the germline V gene are MDHEN and SYDVKM. The CDR3 consists of 14 residues. V was clipped by 7 bases and J by 3 bases, with 16 bases between them. The CDR3 DNA reads as TGTGCCAGCACCCCGACGGGGGGCATCTACGAGCAGTACTTC. Translating gives CASTPTGGIYEQYF.

The chain has TRBV15 and TRBJ1-6; weak D call: TRBD1 (5 bases). Trimming shortened V by 0 bases and J by 8 bases, and 14 bases separated the two germline ends. Germline CDR1 and CDR2: LNHNV and YYDKDF (reference sequence). The CDR3 is made up of 16 amino acids. The CDR3 loop reads CATSRDRSRADSPLHF. The CDR3 DNA follows: TGTGCCACCAGCAGAGATCGCTCCAGGGCTGATTCACCCCTCCACTTT.

V and J are TRBV5-1 and TRBJ2-7; weak D call: TRBD1 (6 bases). Germline V gene lookup returns CDR1 SGHRS and CDR2 YFSETQ. The length of the CDR3 is 15 residues. The V and J ends lost 1 base and 3 bases respectively, with 14 bases between them. The CDR3: CASSLNAGESYEQYF. CDR3 in DNA: TGCGCCAGCAGCTTGAACGCAGGGGAGAGCTACGAGCAGTACTTC.

J is TRBJ1-2 and V is TRBV7-9, with D uncertain. With 4 bases removed from V and 3 bases from J, the gap between germline ends came to 9 bases. This CDR3 is built from 13 residues. Germline V CDR1 and CDR2: SEHNR, FQNEAQ (reference sequence). This CDR3 reads CASSSTVYYGYTF. The CDR3 DNA follows: TGTGCCAGCAGCTCAACAGTATACTATGGCTACACCTTC. Based on the CDR3 plus reference TRBV7-9 and TRBJ1-2, the full variable domain is DTGVSQNPRHKITKRGQNVTFRCDPISEHNRLYWYRQTLGQGPEFLTYFQNEAQLEKSRLLSDRFSAERPKGSFSTLEIQRTEQGDSAMYLCASSSTVYYGYTFGSGTRLTVV.

V gene TRBV7-2 combines with J gene TRBJ1-2; the D is unclear. The germline V gene has CDR1 SGHTA and CDR2 FQGNSA. The length of the CDR3 is 18 residues. V lost 1 base to trimming and J lost 2 bases, with 20 bases between them. The CDR3 spells CASSLEWAGTLYNYGYTF. The CDR3 DNA is TGTGCCAGCAGCTTAGAATGGGCAGGCACCCTTTACAACTATGGCTACACCTTC.

The rearrangement uses TRBV19 and TRBJ1-4; D remains ambiguous. Trimming pared 3 bases from V and 5 bases from J, leaving 16 bases between. Germline V gene lookup returns CDR1 LNHDA and CDR2 SQIVND (reference sequence). This CDR3 is built from 16 residues. CDR3 DNA: TGTGCCAGTAGTATGAAACACAGATCCTTAAATGAAAAACTGTTTTTT. Translation gives CASSMKHRSLNEKLFF. Looking up the rest from reference TRBV19 and TRBJ1-4 gives the full variable domain: DGGITQSPKYLFRKEGQNVTLSCEQNLNHDAMYWYRQDPGQGLRLIYYSQIVNDFQKGDIAEGYSVSREKKESFPLTVTSAQKNPTAFYLCASSMKHRSLNEKLFFGSGTQLSVL.

The V gene is TRBV9, the J gene TRBJ2-1; 7 positions match TRBD1. This CDR3 is built from 16 residues. Germline trimming cut 4 bases from V and 5 bases from J; bases unmatched to any gene: 12. Germline CDR1 and CDR2: SGDLS and YYNGEE. The CDR3 DNA follows: TGTGCCAGCAGCATCGATAAGACAGGGCCCAACAATGAGCAGTTCTTC. Amino acid sequence: CASSIDKTGPNNEQFF.

This clone was detected a few times. The V call is TRBV28, the J call TRBJ1-6; D is ambiguous. The length of the CDR3 is 17 residues. The ends were cut back, 4 bases at V and 0 bases at J, with 13 bases in the middle. Looked up from germline, CDR1 is MDHEN and CDR2 is SYDVKM. CDR3 nucleotide sequence: TGTGCCAGCAGTTCTCTCCGAAGAGGCTCCTATAATTCACCCCTCCACTTT. It translates to CASSSLRRGSYNSPLHF.